This T cell receptor (beta chain) came from a study of control samples from healthy donors and cancer patients. Some clones are missing from TCRdb's copy, which holds only in-frame ones; the method was immunoSEQ multiplex PCR. The sample lists 100,000 to 150,000 clones; about 94% were seen once. CDR1 is KGHSH and CDR2 is LQKENI in the germline V gene. J was trimmed by 4 bases and V by 3 bases; bases with no gene match: 5. The CDR3 totals 15 residues. The origin of this receptor is a young man in good health. Sequences were obtained from blood. The rearrangement uses TRBV18 and TRBJ2-2, with 7 bases identical to TRBD1. CDR3 coding DNA: TGTGCCAGCTCACCTTCGGCAGGGGGCACCGGGGAGCTGTTTTTT. Translation gives CASSPSAGGTGELFF.